This note documents a single TCR beta chain sequence. Antigen specificity is unknown. These data belong to a study of T cells in localized non-small cell lung cancer. Study-level findings and limits: Appearances in adjacent lung were noted for a median about 50 of the top 100 tumor clones. Uninvolved adjacent lung showed the highest T cell clonality, exceeding tumor.

The CDR3 is 13 residues long. Trimming pared 3 bases from V and 4 bases from J, leaving 9 bases between. Germline lookup yields CDR1 SGHRS and CDR2 YFSETQ. The repertoire was sequenced with immunoSEQ multiplex PCR; TCRdb's copy has only in-frame clones and lacks some. This sample has nearly 25,000 clones; about 92% occur once, and the top ten carry approximately 14%. The sample was peripheral blood, taken before any cancer treatment. The clonotype was recovered from a man between 40 and 75 years old with stage III squamous cell lung carcinoma. The rearrangement joins TRBV5-1 to TRBJ2-3, with TRBD2 as a possible D gene (5 bases). The CDR3 DNA is TGCGCCAGCAGCTCGATACTAGCAGATACGCAGTATTTT. Translated, it gives CASSSILADTQYF.